Listed below are T cell receptor beta chains from one sample, sequenced in a study of shared clonotypes between healthy human individuals. Assay used: immunoSEQ multiplex PCR; TCRdb lists only in-frame clones, some missing. The sample lists 400,000 to 550,000 clones; roughly 85% were seen once. The sequencing sample was made of PBMCs. The receptors here all came from a middle-aged woman in good health. Some clones in this sample may be carry-over from other donors' samples. Both conserved end residues are trimmed from each CDR3.

J gene,V gene,CDR3 protein
TRBJ1-2,TRBV2,ASSYDRGRYGYT
TRBJ2-5,TRBV9,ASSVFSGAETQY
TRBJ1-2,TRBV4-1,ASSQGLGGYT
TRBJ2-2,TRBV7-2,ASSRRIANTGELF
TRBJ2-2,TRBV6-6,ASRPSGLRNTGELF
TRBJ2-2,TRBV18,ASSPTGSTGELF
-,TRBV30,AWSVLPRDRVLPFTYEQY
TRBJ1-1,TRBV25-1,ASSPGSTEAF
TRBJ2-1,TRBV10-3,AISDPTSGPYNEQF
-,TRBV7-9,ASSLLDPYEQY
TRBJ2-5,TRBV10-2,ASSEPRRGETQY
TRBJ1-1,TRBV11-2,ASSLWGGQEAF
TRBJ1-1,TRBV6-5,ASSYSRGAMTEAF